These 16 T cell receptor beta chains share one sample of origin, sequenced in a study of regulatory T cells in long-lasting Graves disease. As to time point: newly diagnosed GD, antithyroid drugs for less than 3 months. With RNA extracted from PBMCs as input, the TCR library was made. Construction of the TCR beta libraries employed iRepertoire HTBI primers in conjunction with Arm-PCR of CDR3 regions. TCRdb independently ran MiXCR on the multiplex PCR reads; one entry per CDR3 protein. Altogether hundreds of thousands of distinct CDR3 sequences are present, about 16% being singletons, with the ten largest covering roughly 25%. The same sample was also studied in work on T cells in Graves' hyperthyroidism and ophthalmopathy.

Here the sequenced sample was peripheral blood mononuclear cells (PBMCs), taken at new diagnosis, from a patient treated with antithyroid drugs. The receptors were sampled from a woman aged 35-60 years with Graves disease.

J is TRBJ2-5 and V is TRBV3-1; D is perhaps TRBD2 (5 bases). Trimming cost V 9 bases and J 5 bases, with 22 bases left between them. Germline V CDR1 and CDR2: LGHDT, YNNKEL (reference sequence). This CDR3 region has 15 residues. CDR3 nucleotides: TGTGCCAGTGCGTCTGCTGGCCCACGAGGGGAGACCCAGTACTTC. This codes for CASASAGPRGETQYF.

In its sample, this clonotype was seen many times. V and J are TRBV7-6 and TRBJ2-1; either TRBD1 or TRBD2 may supply D (7 bases each). This CDR3 spans 18 amino acids. Trimming stripped 1 base from V and 4 bases from J, with 20 bases between. Germline CDR1 and CDR2: SGHVS and FNYEAQ. CDR3 sequence reads: CASSLDHGAGGGYNEQFF. CDR3 in DNA: TGTGCCAGCAGCTTAGATCACGGGGCAGGGGGGGGGTACAATGAGCAGTTCTTC.

The chain is built from TRBV9 and TRBJ1-1, with D unclear. This CDR3 region has 16 residues. Germline lookup yields CDR1 SGDLS and CDR2 YYNGEE. Trimming stripped 0 bases from V and 3 bases from J, with 15 bases between. CDR3 amino acids: CASSVASAVADTEAFF. In DNA, the CDR3 is TGTGCCAGCAGCGTAGCTTCGGCAGTGGCGGACACTGAAGCTTTCTTT. Based on the CDR3 plus reference TRBV9 and TRBJ1-1, the full variable domain is DSGVTQTPKHLITATGQRVTLRCSPRSGDLSVYWYQQSLDQGLQFLIQYYNGEERAKGNILERFSAQQFPDLHSELNLSSLELGDSALYFCASSVASAVADTEAFFGQGTRLTVV.

The chain combines TRBV3-1 with TRBJ1-2, with unresolved D. Germline CDR1 and CDR2: LGHDT and YNNKEL (reference sequence). The CDR3 sequence is 14 residues long. V lost 4 bases and J 2 bases, leaving 11 bases between the germline ends. CDR3 DNA sequence: TGTGCCAGCAGCCTCGGGCCTCAAAACTATGGCTACACCTTC. Translating it yields CASSLGPQNYGYTF.

This clonotype was picked up a small number of times. The rearrangement joins TRBV6-1 to TRBJ1-3, with unresolved D. Germline-derived CDR1 and CDR2 are MNHNS and SASEGT. V was pared by 6 bases and J by 0 bases, with 6 bases between. The CDR3 spans 13 residues. The CDR3: CASRLYSGNTIYF. Here the CDR3 DNA reads TGTGCCAGCAGGTTATACTCTGGAAACACCATATATTTT.

The J gene is TRBJ1-2, the V gene TRBV18, with D hard to call. Trimming removed 3 bases at V and 10 bases at J, with 15 bases between. CDR3 size: 13 residues. Per the germline V gene, CDR1 is KGHSH and CDR2 is LQKENI. The chain's CDR3 is CASSPGPIVNYTF. The CDR3 nucleotides read TGTGCCAGCTCACCCGGGCCCATCGTGAACTACACCTTC.

The chain recombines TRBV20-1 with TRBJ1-3; D is unresolved. Trimming stripped 1 base from V and 0 bases from J, with 7 bases between. The CDR3 totals 14 residues. The V gene's germline CDR1 is DFQATT and CDR2 SNEGSKA (reference sequence). The CDR3 bases are TGCAGTGCTAGAGCCCCGGACTCTGGAAACACCATATATTTT. This gives the protein CSARAPDSGNTIYF.

This clonotype showed up just a few times. This chain links TRBV5-1 with TRBJ1-2; TRBD1 matches at 7 bases. Germline CDR1 and CDR2: SGHRS and YFSETQ. V gave up 7 bases and J gave up 5 bases; unmatched junction bases: 11. CDR3 length: 14 residues. CDR3 residues: CASRPGTETYGYTF. The CDR3 region has the DNA TGCGCCAGCCGCCCCGGGACAGAGACATATGGCTACACCTTC.

The genes are TRBV4-2 and TRBJ1-2; tentative D call: TRBD1 (5 bases). Trimming removed 0 bases from V and 8 bases from J, with 16 bases in between. The CDR3 has 15 residues. Per germline, CDR1 LGHNA and CDR2 YNFKEQ. The CDR3 DNA is TGTGCCAGCAGCCAAGAAGGGACCCGCCGTGGAGGCTACACCTTC. Translated: CASSQEGTRRGGYTF.

This chain uses TRBV7-2 with TRBJ2-5, with 10 bases matching TRBD2. From germline, CDR1 is SGHTA and CDR2 FQGNSA. The V segment lost 3 bases and the J segment 3 bases; nucleotides outside the gene matches: 4. The CDR3 runs 15 residues. CDR3 coding DNA: TGTGCCAGCAGCTTCGGGCTAGCGGGGGAAGAGACCCAGTACTTC. Its protein product is CASSFGLAGEETQYF.

This clonotype was picked up a small number of times. The V and J genes are TRBV3-1 and TRBJ2-7; TRBD2 aligns across 9 bases. The CDR3 covers 17 residues. Per the germline V gene, CDR1 is LGHDT and CDR2 is YNNKEL (reference sequence). Trimming cost V 1 base and J 7 bases; bases outside gene matches: 14. As DNA, the CDR3 is TGTGCCAGCAGCCAAGGGAACCTAGCGGGGTACCGTGGGGAGCAGTACTTC. This encodes CASSQGNLAGYRGEQYF.

This clonotype has a count of ten or more. The chain links TRBV6-1 to TRBJ2-1; D perhaps matches TRBD2 (7 bases). V was cut by 6 bases and J by 4 bases, with 16 bases left in between. Germline V gene sequence: CDR1 MNHNS, CDR2 SASEGT. The CDR3 length is 15 residues. The DNA of the CDR3 is TGTGCCAGCAGGATCGCCGGGGGGCCGTACAATGAGCAGTTCTTC. As protein: CASRIAGGPYNEQFF.

This clonotype was seen more than once but under ten times. The chain combines TRBV19 with TRBJ2-1; D is unresolved. Trimming removed 7 bases at V and 4 bases at J, with 14 bases between. The germline gives CDR1 LNHDA, CDR2 SQIVND (reference sequence). The CDR3 loop spans 14 amino acids. CDR3: CASISLLGYNEQFF. The CDR3 DNA is TGTGCCAGTATTTCGTTATTGGGGTACAATGAGCAGTTCTTC.

Concerning this clonotype: Germline and junction disagree at one end, which may indicate a read error. The chain carries TRBV11-2 and TRBJ2-7, with 8 bases that match TRBD1. This CDR3 spans 15 amino acids. Germline lookup yields CDR1 SGHAT and CDR2 FQNNGV. The CDR3 nucleotides are TGCGCCAGCAGACCCGGGACAGGCTCCCCCTACGAGCAGTACTTC. Protein: CASRPGTGSPYEQYF.

The chain joins TRBV27 to TRBJ1-2, with D possibly being TRBD1 (6 bases). The CDR3 runs 14 residues. V shed 5 bases and J shed 8 bases, with 18 bases lying between them. CDR1 and CDR2 (germline): MNHEY, SMNVEV (reference sequence). The CDR3 DNA reads TGTGCCAGCAGTACCTTACAGGGTCTGGAAGGCTACACCTTC. Its protein product is CASSTLQGLEGYTF.

The V gene is TRBV29-1, the J gene TRBJ1-2; 7 bases are a match to TRBD1. This CDR3 is 11 amino acids long. V was clipped by 5 bases and J by 7 bases; unmatched bases: 4. Per the germline V gene, CDR1 is SQVTM and CDR2 is ANQGSEA. CDR3 nucleotide sequence: TGCAGCGTTCAAACAGGGGTTGGCTACACCTTC. Protein product: CSVQTGVGYTF.